The source of this T cell receptor beta chain is a study of cytomegalovirus exposure and HLA in healthy donors. Study-level findings and limits: Analyzed later, association rates of TCRs varied across HLA loci, with DRB1 most and HLA-C fewest. The productive fraction for most TCR beta V segments was about 90% or about 30% in an earlier analysis. Cytomegalovirus-associated status was assigned to roughly 160 TCR beta chains.

There were likely unrecorded immune exposures, though donors were nominally healthy when sampled. Primers included in the PCR were 60 Vbeta and 13 Jbeta primers. Profiled with immunoSEQ multiplex PCR; TCRdb holds only in-frame clones, not every one. The top ten clones hold 3.8% of a sample with approximately 110,000 clones, around two thirds of them seen once. The germline V gene encodes CDR1 SGHRS and CDR2 YFSETQ. The CDR3 spans 15 residues. The junction had 10 bases not matched to a gene; V was cut back by 3 bases and J by 5 bases. This clone came up a few times. Its antigen is unidentified. The source of this sequence is a man younger than 45 in good health and CMV-seropositive. The genes are TRBV5-1 and TRBJ2-5; 7 nucleotides match TRBD1. The material sequenced was PBMCs. CDR3 sequence (DNA): TGCGCCAGCAGCTCCACAGGGGAAATCGGGGAGACCCAGTACTTC. It specifies CASSSTGEIGETQYF.